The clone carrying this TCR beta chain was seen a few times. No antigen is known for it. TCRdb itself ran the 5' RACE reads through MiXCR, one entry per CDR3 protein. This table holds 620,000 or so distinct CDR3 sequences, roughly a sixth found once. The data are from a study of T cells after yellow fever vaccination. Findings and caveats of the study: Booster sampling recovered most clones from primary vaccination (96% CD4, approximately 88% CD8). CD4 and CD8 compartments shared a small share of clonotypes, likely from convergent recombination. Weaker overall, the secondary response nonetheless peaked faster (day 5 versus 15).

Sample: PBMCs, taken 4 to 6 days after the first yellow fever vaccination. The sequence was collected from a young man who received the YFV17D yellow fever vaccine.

The CDR3, as DNA: TGTGCCAGCAGTTCCGGAGGCGGGGGGTCCCACGAGCAGTACGTC. Its translation is CASSSGGGGSHEQYV. V is TRBV28 and J is TRBJ2-7; 8 nucleotides line up with TRBD2. Trimming at V came to 4 bases and at J to 5 bases, leaving 10 bases not matched to a gene. The CDR3 contains 15 residues. The germline gives CDR1 MDHEN, CDR2 SYDVKM.